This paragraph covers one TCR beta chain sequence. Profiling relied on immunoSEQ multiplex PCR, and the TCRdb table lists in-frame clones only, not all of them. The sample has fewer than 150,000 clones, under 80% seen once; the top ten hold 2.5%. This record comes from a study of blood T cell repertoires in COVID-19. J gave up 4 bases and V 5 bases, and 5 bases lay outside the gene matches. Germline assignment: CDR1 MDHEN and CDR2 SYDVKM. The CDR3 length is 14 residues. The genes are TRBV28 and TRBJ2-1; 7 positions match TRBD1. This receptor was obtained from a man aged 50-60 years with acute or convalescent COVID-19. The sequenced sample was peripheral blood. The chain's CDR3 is CASSGARGYNEQFF. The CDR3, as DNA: TGTGCCAGCAGTGGGGCCAGGGGGTACAATGAGCAGTTCTTC.